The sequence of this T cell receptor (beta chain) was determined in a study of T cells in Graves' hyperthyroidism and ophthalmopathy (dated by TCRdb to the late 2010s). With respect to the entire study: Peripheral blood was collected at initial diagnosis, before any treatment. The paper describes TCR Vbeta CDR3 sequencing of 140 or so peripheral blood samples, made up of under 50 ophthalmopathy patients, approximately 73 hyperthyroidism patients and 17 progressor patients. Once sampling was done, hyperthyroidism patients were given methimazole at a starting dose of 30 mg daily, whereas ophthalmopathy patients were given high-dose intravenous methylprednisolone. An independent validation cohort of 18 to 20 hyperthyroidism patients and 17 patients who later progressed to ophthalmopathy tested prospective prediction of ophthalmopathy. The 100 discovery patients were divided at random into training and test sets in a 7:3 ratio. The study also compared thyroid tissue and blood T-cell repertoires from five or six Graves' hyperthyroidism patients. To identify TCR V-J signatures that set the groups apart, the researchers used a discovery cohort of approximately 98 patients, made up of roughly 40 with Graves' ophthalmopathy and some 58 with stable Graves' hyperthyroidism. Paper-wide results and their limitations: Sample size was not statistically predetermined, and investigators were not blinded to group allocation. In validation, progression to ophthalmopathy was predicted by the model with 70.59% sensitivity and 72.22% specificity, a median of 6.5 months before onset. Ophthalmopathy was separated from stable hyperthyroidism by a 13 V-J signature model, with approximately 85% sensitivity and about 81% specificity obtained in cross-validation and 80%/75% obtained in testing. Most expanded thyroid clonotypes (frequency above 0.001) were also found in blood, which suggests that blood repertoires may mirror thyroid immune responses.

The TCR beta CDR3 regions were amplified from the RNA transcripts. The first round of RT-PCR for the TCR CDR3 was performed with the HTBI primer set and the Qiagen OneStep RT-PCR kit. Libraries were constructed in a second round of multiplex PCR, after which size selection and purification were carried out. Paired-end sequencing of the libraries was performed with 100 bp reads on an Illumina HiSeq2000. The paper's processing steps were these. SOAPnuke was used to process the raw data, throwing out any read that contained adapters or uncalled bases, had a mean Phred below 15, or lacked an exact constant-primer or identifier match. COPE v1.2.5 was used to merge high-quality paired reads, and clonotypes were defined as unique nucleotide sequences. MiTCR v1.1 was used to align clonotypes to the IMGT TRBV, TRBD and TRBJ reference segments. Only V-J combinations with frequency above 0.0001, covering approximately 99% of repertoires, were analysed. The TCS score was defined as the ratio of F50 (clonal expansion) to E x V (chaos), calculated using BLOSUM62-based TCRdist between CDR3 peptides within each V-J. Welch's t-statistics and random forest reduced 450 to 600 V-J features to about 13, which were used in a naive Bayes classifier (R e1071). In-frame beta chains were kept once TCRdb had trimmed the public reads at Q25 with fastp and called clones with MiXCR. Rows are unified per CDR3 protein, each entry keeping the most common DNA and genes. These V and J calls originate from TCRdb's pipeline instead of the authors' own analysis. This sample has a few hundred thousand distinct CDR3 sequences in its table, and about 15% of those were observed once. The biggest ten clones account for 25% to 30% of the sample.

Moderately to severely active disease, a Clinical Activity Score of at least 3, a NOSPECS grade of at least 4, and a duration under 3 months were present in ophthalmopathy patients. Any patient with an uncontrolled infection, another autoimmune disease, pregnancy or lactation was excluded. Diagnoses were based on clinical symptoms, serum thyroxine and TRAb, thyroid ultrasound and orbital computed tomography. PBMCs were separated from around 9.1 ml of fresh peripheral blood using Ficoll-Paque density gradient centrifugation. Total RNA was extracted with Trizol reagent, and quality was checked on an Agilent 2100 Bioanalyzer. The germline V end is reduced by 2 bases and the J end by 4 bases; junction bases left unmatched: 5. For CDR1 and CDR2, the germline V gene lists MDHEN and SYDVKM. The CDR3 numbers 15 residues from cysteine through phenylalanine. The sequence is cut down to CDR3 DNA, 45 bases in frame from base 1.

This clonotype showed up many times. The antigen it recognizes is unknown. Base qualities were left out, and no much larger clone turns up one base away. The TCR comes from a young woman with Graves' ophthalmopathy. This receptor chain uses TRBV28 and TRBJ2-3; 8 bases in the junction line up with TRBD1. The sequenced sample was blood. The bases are TGTGCCAGCAGTTTAACAGGGGGTCGGTCAGATACGCAGTATTTT. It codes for CASSLTGGRSDTQYF.